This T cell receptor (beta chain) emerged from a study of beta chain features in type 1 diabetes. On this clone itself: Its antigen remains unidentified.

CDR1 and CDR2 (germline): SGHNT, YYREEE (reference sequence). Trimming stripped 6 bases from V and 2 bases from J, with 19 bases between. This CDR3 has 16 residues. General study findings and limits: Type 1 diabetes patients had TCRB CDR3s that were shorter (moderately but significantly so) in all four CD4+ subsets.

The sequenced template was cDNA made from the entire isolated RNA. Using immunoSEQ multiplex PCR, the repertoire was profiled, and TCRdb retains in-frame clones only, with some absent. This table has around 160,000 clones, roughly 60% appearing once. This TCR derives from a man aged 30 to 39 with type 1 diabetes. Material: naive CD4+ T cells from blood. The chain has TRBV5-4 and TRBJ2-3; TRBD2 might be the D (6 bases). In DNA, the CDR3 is TGTGCCAGCACCCTAGGCGGGACTCAAACCACAGATACGCAGTATTTT. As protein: CASTLGGTQTTDTQYF.